What follows are 21 T cell receptor beta chains derived from one specimen sequenced in a study of OX40 agonist ivuxolimab in advanced cancers. Measured with immunoSEQ multiplex PCR; TCRdb has only the in-frame clones, and not every one. The sample includes 55,000 to 70,000 clones, roughly 80% seen only once; the top ten take roughly 3.3%. The sample was CD4+ or CD8+ T cells sorted from blood, taken in a trial of the OX40 agonist ivuxolimab. These receptors originate from an adult with an advanced solid tumor such as melanoma, head and neck, liver or kidney cancer.

The chain links TRBV6-1 to TRBJ2-4; either TRBD1 or TRBD2 may supply D (7 bases each). Germline V gene data show CDR1 as MNHNS and CDR2 as SASEGT. V gave up 6 bases and J gave up 9 bases, with 21 bases separating them. CDR3 length: 15 residues. Here the CDR3 DNA reads TGTGCCAGCAGCGAGACCGTCAGGGGGGGCGTCATTCAGTACTTC. Encoded protein: CASSETVRGGVIQYF.

The rearrangement joins TRBV6-6 to TRBJ1-1; the match to TRBD1 covers 7 bases. Unmatched junction bases numbered 5, after V lost 6 bases and J lost 1 base. From germline, CDR1 is MNHNY and CDR2 SVGAGI (reference sequence). The CDR3 extends over 14 amino acids. The CDR3 DNA reads as TGTGCCAGCAGAGCGACAGGGAGGAACACTGAAGCTTTCTTT. This translates into CASRATGRNTEAFF.

V usage is TRBV7-2 and J usage is TRBJ2-7; 10 nucleotides agree with TRBD1. V shed 5 bases and J 5 bases; nucleotides not matched to a gene: 9. In germline, CDR1 is SGHTA, CDR2 FQGNSA. The CDR3 has 15 amino acids. This CDR3 is CASSPGTGAVHEQYF. As DNA, the CDR3 is TGTGCCAGCAGCCCCGGGACAGGGGCAGTCCACGAGCAGTACTTC.

This clone is a singleton in its sample. This CDR3 is CASSIRPGVRVLNQPQHF. Here the CDR3 DNA reads TGTGCCAGTAGTATACGACCAGGGGTGAGGGTCCTCAATCAGCCCCAGCATTTT. The rearrangement uses TRBV19 and TRBJ1-5, with a tentative D call TRBD1 (6 bases). Deletions cut 2 bases from V and 3 bases from J, with 20 bases between. The CDR3 consists of 18 residues. Looked up from germline, CDR1 is LNHDA and CDR2 is SQIVND (reference sequence).

In DNA, the CDR3 is TGTGCCAGCAGCTTAAGAGAGAGGGAGACCCAGTACTTC. Amino acid sequence: CASSLRERETQYF. This sequence joins TRBV7-3 and TRBJ2-5, with no clear D. The germline V and J ends were trimmed by 1 base and 5 bases, with 8 bases remaining between them. Germline CDR1 SGHTA, CDR2 FQGTGA. This CDR3 contains 13 residues.

The chain employs TRBV6-6 and TRBJ2-1; D gene unclear. Germline CDR1 reads MNHNY; CDR2 reads SVGAGI (reference sequence). The ends were cut back, 4 bases at V and 10 bases at J, with 17 bases in the middle. This CDR3 spans 14 amino acids. The CDR3 region is CASSSYKPGLEQFF. CDR3 nucleotide sequence: TGTGCCAGCAGTTCCTATAAGCCGGGCCTCGAGCAGTTCTTC.

The chain recombines TRBV15 with TRBJ1-5, with a weak D call TRBD1 (6 bases). The CDR3 spans 14 residues. V lost 5 bases to trimming and J lost 11 bases, with 19 bases between them. The germline CDR1 and CDR2 sequences are LNHNV and YYDKDF (reference sequence). CDR3 amino acids: CATSGWPRRGTQHF. The CDR3 region has the DNA TGTGCCACCAGCGGCTGGCCCCGTAGGGGGACCCAGCATTTT.

The rearrangement uses TRBV7-6 and TRBJ2-7, with 8 bases matching TRBD2. From germline, CDR1 is SGHVS and CDR2 FNYEAQ. This CDR3 region has 17 residues. V dropped 1 base and J dropped 3; count of bases not matched to a gene: 11. CDR3 amino acids: CASSLEAGGRGLYEQYF. The CDR3 DNA is TGTGCCAGCAGCTTAGAGGCGGGGGGCCGAGGACTCTACGAGCAGTACTTC. Based on the CDR3 plus reference TRBV7-6 and TRBJ2-7, the full variable domain is GAGVSQSPRYKVTKRGQDVALRCDPISGHVSLYWYRQALGQGPEFLTYFNYEAQQDKSGLPNDRFSAERPEGSISTLTIQRTEQRDSAMYRCASSLEAGGRGLYEQYFGPGTRLTVT.

The gene calls are TRBV14 and TRBJ1-2, with TRBD1 matching over 8 bases. This CDR3 region has 13 residues. The germline CDR1 and CDR2 sequences are SGHDN and FVKESK. J was trimmed by 4 bases and V by 5 bases; bases with no gene match: 3. In DNA, the CDR3 is TGTGCCAGCAGCGACAGGGGATCCTATGGCTACACCTTC. Protein sequence: CASSDRGSYGYTF. Using reference TRBV14 and TRBJ1-2 for the parts outside the CDR3, the full variable domain is EAGVTQFPSHSVIEKGQTVTLRCDPISGHDNLYWYRRVMGKEIKFLLHFVKESKQDESGMPNNRFLAERTGGTYSTLKVQPAELEDSGVYFCASSDRGSYGYTFGSGTRLTVV.

The chain links TRBV6-5 to TRBJ2-3, with 8 bases aligning to TRBD2. CDR3 length equals 15 residues. The V and J ends lost 3 bases and 4 bases, in that order; junction bases with no gene match: 6. The germline V gene encodes CDR1 MNHEY and CDR2 SVGAGI. For the CDR3, the DNA is TGTGCCAGCAGTTATCGGGAGGGGGTGGCAGATACGCAGTATTTT. The encoded protein is CASSYREGVADTQYF.

This clone occurred once. V gene TRBV5-6 combines with J gene TRBJ2-7, with D possibly matching TRBD1 (5 bases). Germline V gene data show CDR1 as SGHDT and CDR2 as YYEEEE. Trimming pared 2 bases from V and 2 bases from J, leaving 11 bases between. CDR3 length: 14 residues. In nucleotides, the CDR3 is TGTGCCAGCAGCTTAGTCACAGGAACCTACGAGCAGTACTTC. It codes for CASSLVTGTYEQYF.

V gene TRBV5-1 combines with J gene TRBJ2-7, with TRBD1 matching over 9 bases. This CDR3 contains 14 residues. Germline values: CDR1 SGHRS, CDR2 YFSETQ. Germline trimming cut 4 bases from V and 5 bases from J; bases unmatched to any gene: 7. CDR3 loop: CASSRLGQGDEQYF. The DNA for the CDR3 is TGCGCCAGCAGCCGCCTGGGACAGGGTGACGAGCAGTACTTC.

V usage is TRBV18 and J usage is TRBJ2-3, with D possibly matching TRBD1 (6 bases). The CDR3 loop spans 16 amino acids. The V end lost 3 bases, the J end lost 3 bases, and 16 bases lay between the germline ends. CDR1 is KGHSH and CDR2 is LQKENI in the germline V gene. The CDR3 DNA is TGTGCCAGCTCACCGTGGGACACTCTGGGGACAGATACGCAGTATTTT. Translating it yields CASSPWDTLGTDTQYF.

J is TRBJ1-6 and V is TRBV10-3; TRBD1 matches 7 bases. CDR3 length equals 17 residues. Trimming cost V 6 bases and J 6 bases; bases outside gene matches: 14. Per germline, CDR1 ENHRY and CDR2 SYGVKD. The CDR3 here is CAISPLPSGTVNSPLHF. CDR3 sequence (DNA): TGTGCCATCAGCCCTCTCCCCTCCGGGACAGTTAATTCACCCCTCCACTTT.

The J gene is TRBJ2-1, the V gene TRBV28, with 10 bases that match TRBD1. CDR1 is MDHEN, CDR2 SYDVKM, per germline. Trimming removed 3 bases from V and 5 bases from J; junction bases left unmatched: 13. This CDR3 comprises 18 residues. CDR3 region: CASSFRDRGWIGNNEQFF. The CDR3 region has the DNA TGTGCCAGCAGTTTTCGGGACAGGGGTTGGATCGGAAACAATGAGCAGTTCTTC.

V gene TRBV6-1 combines with J gene TRBJ2-3; D not certain. The CDR3 is 13 amino acids. Trimming shortened V by 6 bases and J by 0 bases, and 7 bases separated the two germline ends. Germline CDR1 and CDR2: MNHNS and SASEGT. This CDR3 is CASSAKSTDTQYF. The CDR3 DNA is TGTGCCAGCAGCGCGAAGAGCACAGATACGCAGTATTTT.

The V gene is TRBV2, the J gene TRBJ1-1, with D uncertain. CDR1 SNHLY and CDR2 FYNNEI come from the germline V gene. The CDR3 totals 13 residues. Trimming took 2 bases from V and 6 from J, leaving 10 bases between them. In DNA, the CDR3 is TGTGCCAGCAGTGAATTCCGGGCTGCTGAAGCTTTCTTT. Protein sequence: CASSEFRAAEAFF.

V gene TRBV5-5 combines with J gene TRBJ2-7; 10 nucleotides match TRBD1. Germline loops: CDR1 SGHKS, CDR2 YYEKEE (reference sequence). Trimming removed 4 bases from V and 3 bases from J; junction bases left unmatched: 4. This CDR3 has 14 amino acids. The CDR3 loop reads CASSGTGDFYEQYF. CDR3 bases: TGTGCCAGCAGCGGGACAGGGGACTTCTACGAGCAGTACTTC.

The chain couples TRBV7-3 to TRBJ2-5; D uncertain. This CDR3 comprises 14 residues. CDR1 and CDR2 (germline): SGHTA, FQGTGA. Trimming cost V 2 bases and J 5 bases, with 12 bases left between them. The CDR3: CASSLGPTQETQYF. CDR3 coding DNA: TGTGCCAGCAGCTTAGGTCCAACCCAGGAGACCCAGTACTTC.

The chain carries TRBV4-1 and TRBJ2-7; 11 nucleotides match TRBD2. The CDR3 sequence is 15 residues long. The germline gives CDR1 MGHRA, CDR2 YSYEKL. The ends lost 3 bases at V and 4 bases at J; junction bases unmatched: 5. In DNA, the CDR3 is TGCGCCAGCAGCCAGCCGGGACTAGCGGCTTACGAGCAGTACTTC. It is translated as CASSQPGLAAYEQYF.

This clone has at least ten counts. CDR3 DNA: TGTGCCAGCAGCGCCTACAGGGTAGGGAGTGAAAAACTGTTTTTT. Translating gives CASSAYRVGSEKLFF. This chain links TRBV7-8 with TRBJ1-4, with D perhaps matching TRBD1 (6 bases). The CDR3 extends over 15 amino acids. Trimming removed 5 bases at V and 7 bases at J, with 17 bases between. Germline V gene data show CDR1 as SGHVS and CDR2 as FQNEAQ.